These 27 T cell receptor beta chains share one sample of origin, sequenced in a study of human T cells and chemical hapten exposure (dated by TCRdb to about 2021). The meaning of the sample's time point label: patch test 3, about 24 weeks after DPC sensitization. The sample's treatment or condition label, decoded: therapeutic diphenylcyclopropenone sensitization with weekly scalp DPC. Library creation used RACE. Sequencing took place on a NextSeq 500. The raw public data were reprocessed by TCRdb itself: fastp quality trimming at Q25, MiXCR clonotype calling, in-frame beta chains only. Rows are unified per CDR3 protein, each entry keeping the most common DNA and genes. This sample holds 55,000 to 80,000 distinct CDR3 sequences; roughly 11% were observed only once. About 2% of the sample is held by the ten biggest clonotypes. The sequences come from whole blood, collected in connection with sensitization to the hapten diphenylcyclopropenone (DPC). Receptors originate from a woman aged 25 to 39 with alopecia areata. Some clones in this sample may be carry-over from other donors' samples.

This clonotype was observed a few times. J is TRBJ1-1 and V is TRBV5-1; no reliable D call. The germline V gene has CDR1 SGHRS and CDR2 YFSETQ. The CDR3 runs to 17 residues. V lost 1 base and J lost 4, with 20 bases in between. The CDR3 nucleotides are TGCGCCAGCAGCTTGTACTCCTTCGGTCCTGCGGGCACTGAAGCTTTCTTT. The encoded protein is CASSLYSFGPAGTEAFF.

This chain links TRBV6-5 with TRBJ1-2; 10 bases fit TRBD1. The CDR3 covers 18 residues. CDR1 and CDR2 from the germline V gene are MNHEY and SVGAGI. Trimming took 6 bases from V and 1 from J; bases not matched to a gene: 14. CDR3: CASSPVLGQGNDNYGYTF. In DNA, the CDR3 is TGTGCCAGCAGCCCCGTTTTGGGACAGGGGAATGATAACTATGGCTACACCTTC.

The sample holds many counts of this clonotype. The chain has TRBV6-5 and TRBJ2-7, with 7 bases lining up with TRBD1. Unmatched junction bases numbered 5, after V lost 6 bases and J lost 3 bases. This CDR3 is 13 amino acids long. Germline loops: CDR1 MNHEY, CDR2 SVGAGI. In nucleotides, the CDR3 is TGTGCCAGCAGGCACGGGACAGACTACGAGCAGTACTTC. Its translation is CASRHGTDYEQYF.

This clonotype has just a few counts. V usage is TRBV5-4 and J usage is TRBJ2-5, with 9 bases identical to TRBD2. The CDR3 is 16 amino acids. Unmatched junction bases numbered 11, after V lost 5 bases and J lost 3 bases. Germline assignment: CDR1 SGHNT and CDR2 YYREEE (reference sequence). The DNA for the CDR3 is TGTGCCAGCAGACCTTATGGCGGGGGGGCCAAAGAGACCCAGTACTTC. This codes for CASRPYGGGAKETQYF.

Ten or more counts support this clonotype. The rearrangement joins TRBV7-9 to TRBJ1-1; 8 bases align to TRBD1. Germline-derived CDR1 and CDR2 are SEHNR and FQNEAQ (reference sequence). This CDR3 region has 12 residues. V gave up 3 bases and J gave up 8 bases; unmatched junction bases: 2. The CDR3 region is CASSFRTGEAFF. In DNA, the CDR3 is TGTGCCAGCAGCTTTCGGACAGGGGAAGCTTTCTTT.

This clonotype occurred many times. The rearrangement links TRBV10-3 to TRBJ2-7, with 8 bases aligning to TRBD2. In germline, CDR1 is ENHRY, CDR2 SYGVKD. This CDR3 is 15 amino acids long. The V segment lost 6 bases and the J segment 5 bases; nucleotides outside the gene matches: 12. CDR3: CAIRAGTSKLDEQYF. CDR3 in DNA: TGTGCCATCAGGGCCGGGACTAGTAAGCTCGACGAGCAGTACTTC.

This clonotype appeared many times. The V call is TRBV12-3 or TRBV12-4, the J call TRBJ2-1; D is undetermined. This CDR3 is built from 12 residues. Trimming pared 7 bases from V and 5 bases from J, leaving 9 bases between. The CDR3 here is CASTVLDNEQFF. The CDR3 nucleotides are TGTGCCAGCACGGTCTTGGACAATGAGCAGTTCTTC.

This clonotype was recorded at least ten times. This chain uses TRBV2 with TRBJ1-1, with D perhaps TRBD1 (6 bases). Germline assignment: CDR1 SNHLY and CDR2 FYNNEI. V shed 1 base and J shed 9 bases, with 24 bases lying between them. The CDR3 sequence is 17 residues long. In DNA form, the CDR3 reads TGTGCCAGCAGTGAAGGTGGGCGAGGACAGCGATCTCTAAAAGCTTTCTTT. It specifies CASSEGGRGQRSLKAFF. The variable domain in full, with the rest retrieved from reference TRBV2 and TRBJ1-1, is EPEVTQTPSHQVTQMGQEVILRCVPISNHLYFYWYRQILGQKVEFLVSFYNNEISEKSEIFDDQFSVERPDGSNFTLKIRSTKLEDSAMYFCASSEGGRGQRSLKAFFGQGTRLTVV.

V is TRBV9 and J is TRBJ1-2; D uncertain. The CDR3 runs 14 residues. V dropped 6 bases and J dropped 4 bases, with 16 bases sitting between them. Germline V CDR1 and CDR2: SGDLS, YYNGEE. The DNA for the CDR3 is TGTGCCAGCAAGTCAAGAGATTCCCCCTATGGCTACACCTTC. Its protein product is CASKSRDSPYGYTF.

The sample holds a few counts of this clonotype. The chain recombines TRBV2 with TRBJ1-2, with a tentative D call TRBD1 (5 bases). The CDR3 contains 12 residues. V was shortened by 8 bases and J by 4 bases, with 11 bases between the two germline ends. Germline assignment: CDR1 SNHLY and CDR2 FYNNEI. CDR3 loop: CASSRVGYGYTF. The CDR3 DNA is TGTGCCAGCTCCAGGGTTGGCTATGGCTACACCTTC.

This clonotype was seen repeatedly, ten times or more. The chain links TRBV7-9 to TRBJ2-3; 10 bases map to TRBD1. Trimming at V came to 6 bases and at J to 5 bases, leaving 8 bases not matched to a gene. CDR3 length: 15 amino acids. CDR1 is SEHNR and CDR2 is FQNEAQ in the germline V gene (reference sequence). The CDR3 region has the DNA TGTGCCAGCAGTCCTTACGGGACAGGGGAAGATACGCAGTATTTT. It yields the protein CASSPYGTGEDTQYF.

This clonotype was counted ten times or more. This chain uses TRBV7-9 with TRBJ2-7; 8 nucleotides line up with TRBD1. Germline V gives CDR1 SEHNR, CDR2 FQNEAQ (reference sequence). CDR3 length equals 16 residues. After removal of 5 bases from V and 0 bases from J, the junction contained 9 bases not matched to a gene. The CDR3 DNA sequence: TGTGCCAGCAGCCTTGGGACAGGACTCAGCTCCTACGAGCAGTACTTC. This encodes CASSLGTGLSSYEQYF.

The chain joins TRBV20-1 to TRBJ2-6; D remains unclear. The V end lost 3 bases, the J end lost 5 bases, and 14 bases lay between the germline ends. The germline gives CDR1 DFQATT, CDR2 SNEGSKA (reference sequence). The CDR3 is made up of 15 amino acids. DNA of the CDR3: TGCAGTGCTAGTCCCGCAACAGCCCGGGCCAACGTCCTGACTTTC. Amino acids: CSASPATARANVLTF.

This clonotype was counted a few times. This chain links TRBV6-1 with TRBJ1-1; a possible D gene is TRBD1 (5 bases). With 7 bases removed from V and 8 bases from J, the gap between germline ends came to 17 bases. CDR3 size: 13 residues. Germline V gene data show CDR1 as MNHNS and CDR2 as SASEGT. The CDR3 sequence is CASILAGGTEAFF. Written as DNA, the CDR3 is TGTGCCAGCATCCTTGCCGGGGGAACCGAAGCTTTCTTT.

This clonotype was found a few times. V usage is TRBV13 and J usage is TRBJ1-3; unclear D gene. Trimming removed 2 bases at V and 0 bases at J, with 11 bases between. The CDR3 sequence is 16 residues long. Per the germline V gene, CDR1 is PRHDT and CDR2 is FYEKMQ (reference sequence). This CDR3 is CASSLLGGTSGNTIYF. The DNA of the CDR3 is TGTGCCAGCAGCTTACTGGGCGGAACCTCTGGAAACACCATATATTTT.

There are a few counts of this clonotype. This CDR3 reads CASSLSALLYGYTF. DNA for the CDR3: TGTGCCAGCAGCTTGAGTGCGCTACTCTATGGCTACACCTTC. This chain uses TRBV7-2 with TRBJ1-2; D is unresolved. CDR3 length: 14 residues. The germline V gene has CDR1 SGHTA and CDR2 FQGNSA. Trimming took off 3 bases at V and 4 bases at J, with 12 bases between the two ends. Full variable domain (missing parts from reference TRBV7-2 and TRBJ1-2): GAGVSQSPSNKVTEKGKDVELRCDPISGHTALYWYRQSLGQGLEFLIYFQGNSAPDKSGLPSDRFSAERTGGSVSTLTIQRTQQEDSAVYLCASSLSALLYGYTFGSGTRLTVV.

This clonotype was seen at least ten times. The chain couples TRBV5-5 to TRBJ1-1, with D unclear. Trimming pared 4 bases from V and 1 base from J, leaving 11 bases between. The germline V gene encodes CDR1 SGHKS and CDR2 YYEKEE (reference sequence). There are 14 residues in the CDR3. The CDR3 here is CASSPTATNTEAFF. The CDR3 DNA reads as TGTGCCAGCAGCCCCACAGCCACGAACACTGAAGCTTTCTTT.

This clonotype was observed a handful of times. The CDR3 DNA is TGTGCCAGCAGCAACCGTGCGTATAGCAATCAGCCCCAGCATTTT. Its translation: CASSNRAYSNQPQHF. This sequence joins TRBV21-1 and TRBJ1-5. TRBV21-1 is a recognized pseudogene. The CDR3 runs 15 residues.

The chain carries TRBV18 and TRBJ2-1; no reliable D call. Germline CDR1 KGHSH, CDR2 LQKENI. The CDR3 covers 15 residues. Trimming took off 2 bases at V and 3 bases at J, with 11 bases between the two ends. Here the CDR3 DNA reads TGTGCCAGCTCACCATCATTCCCCTACTACAATGAGCAGTTCTTC. The encoded protein is CASSPSFPYYNEQFF.

This clonotype occurred a few times. The J gene is TRBJ2-1, the V gene TRBV6-6, with D possibly TRBD2 on 6 matching bases. CDR3 length equals 14 residues. V was cut by 5 bases and J by 9 bases, with 17 bases left in between. Germline V lookup: CDR1 MNHNY, CDR2 SVGAGI (reference sequence). Here the CDR3 DNA reads TGTGCCAGCAGTCGGGACCGACTGGAGGGTGAGCAGTTCTTC. Residues: CASSRDRLEGEQFF.

The rearrangement links TRBV4-2 to TRBJ1-1, with D perhaps matching TRBD1 (6 bases). V was trimmed by 0 bases and J by 3 bases, leaving 8 bases between them. Germline lookup yields CDR1 LGHNA and CDR2 YNFKEQ. The CDR3 totals 14 residues. The CDR3 region is CASSQEGGYTEAFF. As DNA, the CDR3 is TGTGCCAGCAGCCAAGAAGGGGGTTACACTGAAGCTTTCTTT.

The chain is built from TRBV30 and TRBJ1-1; 7 bases map to TRBD1. CDR3 length: 12 amino acids. Germline V lookup: CDR1 GTSNPN, CDR2 SVGIG (reference sequence). V was pared by 0 bases and J by 12 bases, with 7 bases of the junction left unmatched. CDR3: CAWSVLDRDPFF. The CDR3 DNA is TGTGCCTGGAGTGTACTAGACAGGGATCCTTTCTTT.

This clonotype was counted between two and nine times. The chain uses TRBV13 and TRBJ2-5; TRBD2 matches at 7 bases. V was clipped by 5 bases and J by 5 bases; unmatched bases: 8. From germline, CDR1 is PRHDT and CDR2 FYEKMQ (reference sequence). The CDR3 is 14 residues long. The CDR3 sequence is CASSHRRGVETQYF. In DNA, the CDR3 is TGTGCCAGCAGCCACCGACGGGGGGTCGAGACCCAGTACTTC.

This clonotype was seen repeatedly, ten times or more. The chain is built from TRBV18 and TRBJ2-5; D gene ambiguous. The V end was cut by 1 base, the J end by 2 bases, with 8 bases between. Germline lookup yields CDR1 KGHSH and CDR2 LQKENI. The CDR3 sequence is 14 residues long. The CDR3 coding sequence is TGTGCCAGCTCACCACAGGGAACTCAAGAGACCCAGTACTTC. This gives the protein CASSPQGTQETQYF.

This clonotype was found a few times. V and J are TRBV7-2 and TRBJ2-7, with 8 bases aligning to TRBD1. The germline V gene has CDR1 SGHTA and CDR2 FQGNSA. The trim removed 4 bases at V and 6 bases at J, leaving 8 bases unmatched. The length of the CDR3 is 14 residues. The CDR3 nucleotides read TGTGCCAGCAGCTCCAGACAGGGGACCCTCGAGCAGTACTTC. Its protein product is CASSSRQGTLEQYF.

The sample holds a few counts of this clonotype. The chain recombines TRBV7-9 with TRBJ2-1; D is tentatively TRBD1 or TRBD2 (6 bases each). Germline V gives CDR1 SEHNR, CDR2 FQNEAQ (reference sequence). The germline V and J ends were trimmed by 2 bases and 5 bases, with 7 bases remaining between them. The CDR3 is 13 residues long. CDR3 protein: CASSLRGDNEQFF. Here the CDR3 DNA reads TGTGCCAGCAGCTTAAGGGGGGACAATGAGCAGTTCTTC.

Written as DNA, the CDR3 is TGTGCCAGCAGTCGTCCACGGACTGTATCCTACAATGAGCAGTTCTTC. Protein product: CASSRPRTVSYNEQFF. The V gene is TRBV28, the J gene TRBJ2-1, with D tentatively TRBD2 (5 bases). The CDR3 runs 16 residues. V lost 5 bases to trimming and J lost 1 base, with 15 bases between them. Germline CDR1 and CDR2: MDHEN and SYDVKM.